A selection of T cell receptor beta chains follows, all from one sample in a study of control samples from healthy donors and cancer patients. Clones were sequenced by immunoSEQ multiplex PCR, and TCRdb holds only the in-frame ones, with some missing. The table shows roughly 150,000 clones, with about 93% occurring only once. Material for sequencing was blood. The receptors derive from a man aged 50-59 years in good health. The CDR3 runs from the conserved cysteine through the conserved F or W. A D gene is named only where the DNA matches it firmly. The size entry is marked missing in some rows and otherwise reads once, few, many or a size class.

j_call: TRBJ2-2; clone_size: .; v_call: TRBV9; d_call: .; cdr3_aa: CASSVGGARVAGELFF; cdr3_nt: TGTGCCAGCAGCGTAGGGGGAGCTAGAGTAGCCGGGGAGCTGTTTTTT
j_call: TRBJ1-5; clone_size: .; v_call: TRBV2; d_call: TRBD1; cdr3_aa: CASSYGQGWQPQHF; cdr3_nt: TGTGCCAGCAGCTACGGACAGGGGTGGCAGCCCCAGCATTTT
j_call: TRBJ2-7; clone_size: .; v_call: TRBV5-1; d_call: TRBD1; cdr3_aa: CASSDGQARSKHEQYF; cdr3_nt: TGCGCCAGCAGCGACGGACAGGCCAGAAGCAAACACGAGCAGTACTTC
j_call: TRBJ2-3; clone_size: .; v_call: TRBV27; d_call: .; cdr3_aa: CASSLRAGARRATDTQYF; cdr3_nt: TGTGCCAGCAGTTTAAGGGCAGGGGCGAGGCGGGCGACAGATACGCAGTATTTT
j_call: TRBJ2-1; clone_size: .; v_call: TRBV6-1; d_call: TRBD2; cdr3_aa: CASSEVPSGSNEQFF; cdr3_nt: TGTGCCAGCAGTGAAGTGCCTAGCGGGAGTAATGAGCAGTTCTTC
j_call: TRBJ1-4; clone_size: .; v_call: TRBV5-5; d_call: TRBD1; cdr3_aa: CASSRQGTNEKLFF; cdr3_nt: TGTGCCAGCAGCCGACAGGGGACTAATGAAAAACTGTTTTTT
j_call: TRBJ2-3; clone_size: .; v_call: TRBV19; d_call: TRBD2; cdr3_aa: CASTTASGRADTQYF; cdr3_nt: TGTGCCAGTACCACGGCCAGCGGGAGGGCAGATACGCAGTATTTT
j_call: TRBJ2-7; clone_size: .; v_call: TRBV6-6; d_call: .; cdr3_aa: CASRIALTYEQYF; cdr3_nt: TGTGCCAGCAGGATAGCGTTAACCTACGAGCAGTACTTC
j_call: TRBJ2-7; clone_size: .; v_call: TRBV9; d_call: TRBD2; cdr3_aa: CASSVGTSGSLYEQYF; cdr3_nt: TGTGCCAGCAGCGTGGGGACTAGCGGGAGCCTATACGAGCAGTACTTC
j_call: TRBJ2-7; clone_size: .; v_call: TRBV7-9; d_call: .; cdr3_aa: CASSFLGGVKYEQYF; cdr3_nt: TGTGCCAGCAGCTTCCTAGGTGGGGTGAAGTACGAGCAGTACTTC
j_call: TRBJ2-7; clone_size: .; v_call: TRBV18; d_call: .; cdr3_aa: CASSPGRGGGYEQYF; cdr3_nt: TGTGCCAGCTCACCAGGGAGAGGGGGAGGCTACGAGCAGTACTTC
j_call: TRBJ2-6; clone_size: .; v_call: TRBV5-1; d_call: .; cdr3_aa: CASSSFPSGANVLTF; cdr3_nt: TGCGCCAGCAGCTCATTTCCCTCTGGGGCCAACGTCCTGACTTTC
j_call: TRBJ1-5; clone_size: many; v_call: TRBV28; d_call: TRBD1; cdr3_aa: CASRTGSRNQPQHF; cdr3_nt: TGTGCCAGCAGGACAGGGAGTCGCAATCAGCCCCAGCATTTT
j_call: TRBJ2-7; clone_size: .; v_call: TRBV19; d_call: .; cdr3_aa: CARGLRDFSYEQYF; cdr3_nt: TGTGCCAGGGGACTCCGGGACTTCTCCTACGAGCAGTACTTC
j_call: TRBJ1-6; clone_size: .; v_call: TRBV11-2; d_call: .; cdr3_aa: CASSLLNSPLHF; cdr3_nt: TGTGCCAGCAGCTTACTGAATTCACCCCTCCACTTT
j_call: TRBJ2-2; clone_size: .; v_call: TRBV18; d_call: .; cdr3_aa: CASSRRGGVNTGELFF; cdr3_nt: TGTGCCAGCTCACGGCGAGGCGGGGTGAACACCGGGGAGCTGTTTTTT
j_call: TRBJ2-1; clone_size: few; v_call: TRBV3-1/TRBV3-2; d_call: .; cdr3_aa: CASSQFGNEQFF; cdr3_nt: TGTGCCAGCAGCCAATTTGGTAATGAGCAGTTCTTC
j_call: TRBJ2-1; clone_size: .; v_call: TRBV3-1/TRBV3-2; d_call: .; cdr3_aa: CASSQPGDPWAYNEQFF; cdr3_nt: TGTGCCAGCAGCCAACCTGGGGATCCTTGGGCCTACAATGAGCAGTTCTTC
j_call: TRBJ1-5; clone_size: .; v_call: TRBV6-1; d_call: .; cdr3_aa: CASSEAGNYNQPQHF; cdr3_nt: TGTGCCAGCAGTGAGGCAGGGAATTACAATCAGCCCCAGCATTTT
j_call: TRBJ1-3; clone_size: .; v_call: TRBV6-2/TRBV6-3; d_call: .; cdr3_aa: CASSYSRQDISGNTIYF; cdr3_nt: TGTGCCAGCAGTTACTCGCGACAGGATATCTCTGGAAACACCATATATTTT
j_call: TRBJ1-1; clone_size: .; v_call: TRBV28; d_call: .; cdr3_aa: CASSGQLNMNTEAFF; cdr3_nt: TGTGCCAGCAGTGGACAGTTAAACATGAACACTGAAGCTTTCTTT
j_call: TRBJ2-3; clone_size: .; v_call: TRBV11-3; d_call: TRBD2; cdr3_aa: CASSFGGRHPSTDTQYF; cdr3_nt: TGTGCCAGCAGCTTCGGCGGGAGGCACCCCAGCACAGATACGCAGTATTTT
j_call: TRBJ2-2; clone_size: .; v_call: TRBV11-2; d_call: TRBD2; cdr3_aa: CASSFSSGSPGELFF; cdr3_nt: TGTGCCAGCAGCTTCTCTAGCGGGAGCCCCGGGGAGCTGTTTTTT
j_call: TRBJ2-2; clone_size: .; v_call: TRBV13; d_call: TRBD2; cdr3_aa: CASSFTSGNTGELFF; cdr3_nt: TGTGCCAGCAGCTTTACTAGCGGGAACACCGGGGAGCTGTTTTTT
j_call: TRBJ2-3; clone_size: .; v_call: TRBV12-5; d_call: TRBD1; cdr3_aa: CASGPGQGADTQYF; cdr3_nt: TGTGCTAGTGGTCCGGGACAGGGGGCAGATACGCAGTATTTT
j_call: TRBJ1-6; clone_size: .; v_call: TRBV19; d_call: .; cdr3_aa: CASGLINSPLHF; cdr3_nt: TGTGCCAGTGGACTGATTAATTCACCCCTCCACTTT
j_call: TRBJ2-5; clone_size: .; v_call: TRBV6-6; d_call: .; cdr3_aa: CASSLPGPQETQYF; cdr3_nt: TGTGCCAGCAGTTTACCGGGACCCCAAGAGACCCAGTACTTC
j_call: TRBJ1-6; clone_size: .; v_call: TRBV18; d_call: .; cdr3_aa: CASSPGRDSPLHF; cdr3_nt: TGTGCCAGCTCACCAGGGAGGGATTCACCCCTCCACTTT
j_call: TRBJ2-1; clone_size: once; v_call: TRBV11-1; d_call: .; cdr3_aa: CASSHRDAYNEQFF; cdr3_nt: TGTGCCAGCAGCCACCGGGACGCTTACAATGAGCAGTTCTTC
j_call: TRBJ2-5; clone_size: .; v_call: TRBV5-1; d_call: TRBD1; cdr3_aa: CASSLGTGTETQYF; cdr3_nt: TGCGCCAGCAGCTTGGGGACAGGGACAGAGACCCAGTACTTC
j_call: TRBJ2-4; clone_size: .; v_call: TRBV30; d_call: .; cdr3_aa: CAWSVLGDIQYF; cdr3_nt: TGTGCCTGGAGTGTATTAGGGGACATTCAGTACTTC
j_call: TRBJ1-5; clone_size: .; v_call: TRBV6-1; d_call: TRBD1; cdr3_aa: CASSEMMGQGNQPQHF; cdr3_nt: TGTGCCAGCAGTGAAATGATGGGACAGGGGAATCAGCCCCAGCATTTT
j_call: TRBJ1-1; clone_size: .; v_call: TRBV5-5; d_call: .; cdr3_aa: CASSFTRETEAFF; cdr3_nt: TGTGCCAGCAGCTTCACAAGGGAAACTGAAGCTTTCTTT
j_call: TRBJ1-1; clone_size: .; v_call: TRBV6-6; d_call: TRBD1; cdr3_aa: CASSDYRGRVTEAFF; cdr3_nt: TGTGCCAGCAGTGATTACAGGGGGCGGGTTACTGAAGCTTTCTTT
j_call: TRBJ2-7; clone_size: .; v_call: TRBV6-2/TRBV6-3; d_call: TRBD2; cdr3_aa: CASSYGTSGRNSYEQYF; cdr3_nt: TGTGCCAGCAGTTACGGGACTAGCGGGAGGAACTCCTACGAGCAGTACTTC
j_call: TRBJ2-3; clone_size: .; v_call: TRBV28; d_call: .; cdr3_aa: CASSLSTDTQYF; cdr3_nt: TGTGCCAGCAGTTTATCGACAGATACGCAGTATTTT
j_call: TRBJ2-7; clone_size: .; v_call: TRBV7-9; d_call: .; cdr3_aa: CASSPQDYEQYF; cdr3_nt: TGTGCCAGCAGCCCACAGGATTACGAGCAGTACTTC
j_call: TRBJ2-2; clone_size: .; v_call: TRBV24-1; d_call: TRBD1; cdr3_aa: CATSDFDRANTGELFF; cdr3_nt: TGTGCCACCAGTGATTTTGACAGGGCGAACACCGGGGAGCTGTTTTTT
j_call: TRBJ1-5; clone_size: once; v_call: TRBV19; d_call: .; cdr3_aa: CASSIVGQSNQPQHF; cdr3_nt: TGTGCCAGTAGTATAGTAGGACAGAGCAATCAGCCCCAGCATTTT
j_call: TRBJ2-7; clone_size: .; v_call: TRBV14; d_call: .; cdr3_aa: CASSGDNSEQYF; cdr3_nt: TGTGCCAGCAGCGGGGACAATTCCGAGCAGTACTTC
j_call: TRBJ2-2; clone_size: .; v_call: TRBV5-1; d_call: .; cdr3_aa: CATQSGSVGELFF; cdr3_nt: TGCGCCACCCAAAGCGGGTCTGTCGGGGAGCTGTTTTTT
j_call: TRBJ2-7; clone_size: .; v_call: TRBV7-6; d_call: .; cdr3_aa: CASSLRESQTFYEQYF; cdr3_nt: TGTGCCAGCAGCTTACGCGAGAGCCAAACCTTCTACGAGCAGTACTTC
j_call: TRBJ1-6; clone_size: .; v_call: TRBV30; d_call: .; cdr3_aa: CAWSVIGRGNSPLHF; cdr3_nt: TGTGCCTGGAGTGTAATAGGCAGGGGAAATTCACCCCTCCACTTT
j_call: TRBJ1-5; clone_size: .; v_call: TRBV29-1; d_call: .; cdr3_aa: CSVVDGINQPQHF; cdr3_nt: TGCAGCGTTGTGGATGGTATTAATCAGCCCCAGCATTTT